The 2 T cell receptor beta chains below come from one sample, sequenced in a study of blood T cell repertoires in COVID-19. The table came from immunoSEQ multiplex PCR; TCRdb's copy has only in-frame clones and leaves some out. The table includes 300,000 to 350,000 clones, around 90% detected once. The source material was peripheral blood. Receptors were obtained from a man between 18 and 29 years old with active or convalescent COVID-19.

V and J are TRBV29-1 and TRBJ2-2, with a weak D call TRBD2 (5 bases). V was clipped by 7 bases and J by 5 bases, with 17 bases between them. The CDR3 is 14 amino acids. Germline lookup yields CDR1 SQVTM and CDR2 ANQGSEA. CDR3 bases: TGCAGCGCCCCCGGTCCTCCGGGGACCGGGGAGCTGTTTTTT. This sequence encodes CSAPGPPGTGELFF.

Only one count was recorded for this clone. In DNA, the CDR3 is TGTGCCAGCAGTTTTTCAGGGGGTGAAAAACTGTTTTTT. It yields the protein CASSFSGGEKLFF. The chain is built from TRBV27 and TRBJ1-4; 7 bases are shared with TRBD1. CDR1 is MNHEY and CDR2 is SMNVEV in the germline V gene (reference sequence). V trimming: 3 bases; J trimming: 7 bases; junction bases outside the gene matches: 2. CDR3 length: 13 residues.